This TCR beta chain was recovered during a study of blood T cell repertoires in COVID-19 (dated by TCRdb to 2020 to 2021). With regard to the full study: Collaborator samples came from the United States, Italy and Spain and covered acute and convalescent phases of COVID-19. The prospective study material was composed of cDNA or gDNA derived from T cells, B-cell-depleted T cells, or PBMCs. The dataset comprised deeply sampled blood TCRbeta repertoires from subjects exposed to, actively infected with, or recovered from COVID-19. The repertoires were released in a freely available public database intended as a resource for research on the immune response to SARS-CoV-2. The samples were drawn from two sources: the first 160 participants of the ongoing ImmuneRACE study, and 1,000 to 1,500 subjects contributed by 6 global collaborators. A de-identified subject ID, COVID-19 status, age in years and sex were almost always included in the sample metadata. Where available, HLA class I and class II types were taken from metadata supplied by the sample provider and were not determined by assay-based typing.

From cysteine to phenylalanine, the CDR3 is 14 amino acids long. Left in the record is the CDR3 DNA by itself, 42 bases read in frame from the first base. The germline V gene yields MNHEY for CDR1 and SVGAGI for CDR2. The junction shows trimming of 7 bases on V and 0 bases on J, plus 10 bases between the germline ends. The research as a whole found: Clinical and demographic metadata were provided uncurated, with the amount varying by source and participant.

One collaborating source in Seattle enrolled patients during active infection and followed them longitudinally through the course of disease. The collaborating institutions used their own protocols to collect whole blood in K2EDTA tubes. Collaborator samples were shipped for TCRbeta analysis as frozen whole blood, isolated PBMCs, or DNA extracted from either sample type. TCRbeta CDR3 regions were amplified from genomic DNA using the immunoSEQ Assay, a bias-controlled multiplex PCR. In the original analysis: The number of nucleated cells in each sample was estimated by amplification of reference gene primers within the assay. To quantify the absolute abundance of each unique TCRbeta CDR3 rearrangement, sequence reads were collapsed and filtered. For each sample, productive Simpson clonality was calculated as the square root of Simpson's diversity index across productive rearrangements. TCRdb obtained this table from immuneACCESS and retained in-frame rearrangements with V and J assigned. These tables miss some clones; where compared with another copy, unresolved V genes account for less than half of the shortfall, and the remainder is unexplained. The DNA gave D and trimming, while V, J and clone size come from that table. The sample contains approximately 250,000 clones, roughly 88% of them found a single time. Jointly, the top ten make up roughly 10% of the sample.

This clone was detected only a few times. The clone's antigen remains unknown. No base quality information exists; no much larger clone differs at one position. This receptor was taken from a woman in her sixties or seventies with COVID-19, enrolled during active disease. The specimen was peripheral blood. This receptor chain uses TRBV6-5 and TRBJ1-5, with the D gene call left open. The DNA is TGTGCCAGCATAAGTTCTAATAGCAATCAGCCCCAGCATTTT. It translates to CASISSNSNQPQHF.